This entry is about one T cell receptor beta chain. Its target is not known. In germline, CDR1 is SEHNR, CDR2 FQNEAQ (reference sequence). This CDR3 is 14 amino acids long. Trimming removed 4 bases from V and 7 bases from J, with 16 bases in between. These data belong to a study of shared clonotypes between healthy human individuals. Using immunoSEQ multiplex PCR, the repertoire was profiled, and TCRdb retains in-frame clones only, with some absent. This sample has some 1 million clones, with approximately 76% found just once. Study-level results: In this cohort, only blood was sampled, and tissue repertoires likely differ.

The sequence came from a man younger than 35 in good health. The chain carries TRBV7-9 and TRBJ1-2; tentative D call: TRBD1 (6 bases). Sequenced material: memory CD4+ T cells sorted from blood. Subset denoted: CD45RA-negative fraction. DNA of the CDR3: TGTGCCAGCAGCTCAAACTACAGGGTCGGTGGCTACACCTTC. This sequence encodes CASSSNYRVGGYTF.